This T cell receptor beta chain derives from a study of shared clonotypes between healthy human individuals. Study-wide results and limits: Clonotypes shared by all four sorted-subset donors had higher generation probabilities than non-shared clonotypes.

Trimming cost V 3 bases and J 6 bases, with 5 bases left between them. The CDR3 loop spans 11 amino acids. In germline, CDR1 is SGHTA, CDR2 FQGNSA. Per the original methods: ImmunoSEQ output held junction-only sequences without quality scores, so filtering differed. Repertoires were generated with immunoSEQ multiplex PCR, while TCRdb's copy carries only in-frame clones and drops some. V and J calls and clone size are copied from that table; D and trimming were computed from the DNA. The data hold approximately 2.1 million clones, with 93% observed a single time. About this clone itself: What it binds is not known.

Nashville, Tennessee was home to all donors, who were Caucasian adults. Sequences were obtained from naive CD4+ T cells from PBMCs. Subset described: CD45RA+ positively selected. The chain recombines TRBV7-2 with TRBJ1-1; no clear D. The sequence was collected from a man aged 18 to 29 in good health. Some clones in this sample may be carry-over from other donors' samples. Here the CDR3 reads CASSFWAEAFF. For the CDR3, the DNA is TGTGCCAGCAGCTTCTGGGCTGAAGCTTTCTTT.